The clone carrying this TCR beta chain has just a few counts. This sample is drawn from a study of blood T cell repertoires in COVID-19. This CDR3 region has 14 residues. Germline-derived CDR1 and CDR2 are LGHNT and FRNRAP. Trimming removed 6 bases from V and 1 base from J; junction bases left unmatched: 3. Sequencing was performed with immunoSEQ multiplex PCR; in TCRdb, only in-frame clones are kept and a portion is missing. This sample has roughly 100,000 clones, with 75% to 85% found just once. The V call is TRBV12-5, the J call TRBJ1-5; TRBD1 matches 7 bases. Sequenced input: peripheral blood. The TCR originated in a man aged 55-75 years with acute or convalescent COVID-19. CDR3 sequence reads: CASGPDRSNQPQHF. CDR3 in DNA: TGTGCTAGTGGACCGGACAGGAGCAATCAGCCCCAGCATTTT.